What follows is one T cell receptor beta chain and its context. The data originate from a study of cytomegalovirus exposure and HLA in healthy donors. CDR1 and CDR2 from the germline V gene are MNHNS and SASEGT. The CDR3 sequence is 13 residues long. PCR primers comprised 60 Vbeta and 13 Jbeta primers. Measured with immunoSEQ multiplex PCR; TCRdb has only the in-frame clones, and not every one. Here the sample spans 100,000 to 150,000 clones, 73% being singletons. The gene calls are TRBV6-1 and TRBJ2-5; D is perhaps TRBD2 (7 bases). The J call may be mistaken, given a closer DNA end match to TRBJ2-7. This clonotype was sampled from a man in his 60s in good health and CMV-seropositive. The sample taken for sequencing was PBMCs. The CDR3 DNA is TGTGCCAGCAGGAGGGGGGGGGCCTACGAGCAGTACTTC. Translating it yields CASRRGGAYEQYF.